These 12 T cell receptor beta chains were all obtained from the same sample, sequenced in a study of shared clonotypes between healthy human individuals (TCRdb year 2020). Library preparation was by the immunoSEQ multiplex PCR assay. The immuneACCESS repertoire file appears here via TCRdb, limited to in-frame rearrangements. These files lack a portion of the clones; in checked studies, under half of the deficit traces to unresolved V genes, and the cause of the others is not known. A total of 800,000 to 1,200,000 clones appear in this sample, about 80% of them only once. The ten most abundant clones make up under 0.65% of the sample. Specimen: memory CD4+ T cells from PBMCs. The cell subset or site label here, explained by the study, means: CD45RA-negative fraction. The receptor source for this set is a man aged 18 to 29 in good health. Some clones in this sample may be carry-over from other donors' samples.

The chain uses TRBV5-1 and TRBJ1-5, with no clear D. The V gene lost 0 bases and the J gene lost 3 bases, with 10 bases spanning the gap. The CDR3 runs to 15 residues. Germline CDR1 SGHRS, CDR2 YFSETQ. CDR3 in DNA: TGCGCCAGCAGCTTGGATGTGGGGAACAATCAGCCCCAGCATTTT. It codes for CASSLDVGNNQPQHF.

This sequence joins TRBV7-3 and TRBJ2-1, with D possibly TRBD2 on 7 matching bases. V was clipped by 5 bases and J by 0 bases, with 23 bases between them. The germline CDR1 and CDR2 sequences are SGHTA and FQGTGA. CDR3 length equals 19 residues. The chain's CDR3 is CASSPPPGGRGSSYNEQFF. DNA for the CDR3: TGTGCCAGCAGCCCCCCGCCTGGGGGGCGGGGGAGCTCCTACAATGAGCAGTTCTTC.

CDR3 in DNA: TGTGCCAGCAGTTGGGGCGGTACCGGGGAGCTGTTTTTT. This translates into CASSWGGTGELFF. The chain carries TRBV6-5 and TRBJ2-2; possible D gene TRBD1, 5 bases. This CDR3 has 13 amino acids. The V gene lost 4 bases and the J gene lost 5 bases, with 8 bases spanning the gap. The V gene's germline CDR1 is MNHEY and CDR2 SVGAGI.

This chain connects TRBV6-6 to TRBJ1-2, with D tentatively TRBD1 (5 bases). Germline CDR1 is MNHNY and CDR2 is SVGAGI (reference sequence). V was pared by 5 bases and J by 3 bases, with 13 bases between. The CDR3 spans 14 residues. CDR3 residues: CASSPGTAYYGYTF. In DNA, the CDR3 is TGTGCCAGCAGTCCAGGGACGGCTTACTATGGCTACACCTTC.

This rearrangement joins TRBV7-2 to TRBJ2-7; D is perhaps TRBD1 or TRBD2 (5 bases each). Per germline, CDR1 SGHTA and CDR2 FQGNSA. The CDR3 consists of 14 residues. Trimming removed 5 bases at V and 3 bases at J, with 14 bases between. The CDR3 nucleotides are TGTGCCAGCAGCCGTGAGGGGTCCCTCTACGAGCAGTACTTC. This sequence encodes CASSREGSLYEQYF.

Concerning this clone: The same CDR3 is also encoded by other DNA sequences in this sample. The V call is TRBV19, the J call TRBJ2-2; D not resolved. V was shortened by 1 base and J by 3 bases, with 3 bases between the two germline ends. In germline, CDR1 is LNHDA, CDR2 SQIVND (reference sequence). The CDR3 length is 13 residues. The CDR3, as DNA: TGTGCCAGTAGTATAGGGTACACCGGGGAGCTGTTTTTT. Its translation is CASSIGYTGELFF.

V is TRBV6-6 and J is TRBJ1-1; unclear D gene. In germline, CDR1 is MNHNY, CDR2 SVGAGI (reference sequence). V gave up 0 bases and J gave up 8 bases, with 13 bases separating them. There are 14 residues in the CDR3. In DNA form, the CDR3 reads TGTGCCAGCAGTTACTCGTCCGGTGGTTACGAAGCTTTCTTT. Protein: CASSYSSGGYEAFF.

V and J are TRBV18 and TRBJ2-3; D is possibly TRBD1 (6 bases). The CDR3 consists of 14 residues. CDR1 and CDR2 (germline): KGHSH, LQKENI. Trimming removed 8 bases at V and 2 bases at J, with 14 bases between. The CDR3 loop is CASRTRGNTDTQYF. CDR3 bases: TGTGCCAGCCGTACCAGGGGCAACACAGATACGCAGTATTTT.

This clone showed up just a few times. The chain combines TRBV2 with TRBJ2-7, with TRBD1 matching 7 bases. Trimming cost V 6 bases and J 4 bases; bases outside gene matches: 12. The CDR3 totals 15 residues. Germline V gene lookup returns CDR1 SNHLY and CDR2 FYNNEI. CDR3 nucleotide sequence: TGTGCCAGCAGGCCCGTGACAGGGAAGTTATACGAGCAGTACTTC. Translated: CASRPVTGKLYEQYF. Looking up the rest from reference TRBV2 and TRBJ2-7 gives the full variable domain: EPEVTQTPSHQVTQMGQEVILRCVPISNHLYFYWYRQILGQKVEFLVSFYNNEISEKSEIFDDQFSVERPDGSNFTLKIRSTKLEDSAMYFCASRPVTGKLYEQYFGPGTRLTVT.

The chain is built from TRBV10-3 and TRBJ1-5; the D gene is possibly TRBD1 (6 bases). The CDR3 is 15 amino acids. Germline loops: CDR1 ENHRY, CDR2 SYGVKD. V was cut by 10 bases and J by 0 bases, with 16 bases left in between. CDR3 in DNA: TGTGCCACAAAGAACTTAGGGGGTAGCAATCAGCCCCAGCATTTT. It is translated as CATKNLGGSNQPQHF.

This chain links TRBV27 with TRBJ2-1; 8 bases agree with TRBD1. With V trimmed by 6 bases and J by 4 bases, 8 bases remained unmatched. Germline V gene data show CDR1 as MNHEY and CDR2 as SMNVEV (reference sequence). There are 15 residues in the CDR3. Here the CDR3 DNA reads TGTGCCAGCAGCCCTGACAGGGGATCTTACAATGAGCAGTTCTTC. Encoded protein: CASSPDRGSYNEQFF.

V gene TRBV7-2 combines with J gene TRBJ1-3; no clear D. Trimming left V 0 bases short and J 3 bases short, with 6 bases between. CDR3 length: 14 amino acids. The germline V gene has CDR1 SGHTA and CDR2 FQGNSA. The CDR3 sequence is CASSLAGLGNTIYF. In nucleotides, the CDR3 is TGTGCCAGCAGCTTAGCAGGGCTTGGAAACACCATATATTTT.